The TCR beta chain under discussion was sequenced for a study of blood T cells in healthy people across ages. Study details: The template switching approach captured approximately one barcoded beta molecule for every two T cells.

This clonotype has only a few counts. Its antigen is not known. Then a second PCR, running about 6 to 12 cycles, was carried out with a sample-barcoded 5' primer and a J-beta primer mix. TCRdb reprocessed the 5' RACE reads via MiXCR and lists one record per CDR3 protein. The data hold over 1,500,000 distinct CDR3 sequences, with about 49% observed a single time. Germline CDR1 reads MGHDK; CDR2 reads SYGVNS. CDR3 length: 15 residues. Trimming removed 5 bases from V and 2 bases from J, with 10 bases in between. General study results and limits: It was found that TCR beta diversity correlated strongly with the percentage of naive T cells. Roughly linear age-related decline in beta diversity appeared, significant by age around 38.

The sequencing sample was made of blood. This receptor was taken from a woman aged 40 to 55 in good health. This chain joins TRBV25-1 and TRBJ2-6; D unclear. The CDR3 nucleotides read TGTGCCAGCAGTATGAGCGCAGCTGGGGCCAACGTCCTGACTTTC. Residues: CASSMSAAGANVLTF.